This T cell receptor (beta chain) appears in the sequencing data of a study of blood T cells in healthy people across ages. A second PCR of roughly 7 to 11 cycles used a sample-barcoded 5' primer and a J-beta primer mix. Through a template-switch adaptor with 12 random nucleotides, each cDNA molecule received a tag. One entry per CDR3 protein results from TCRdb running MiXCR on the 5' RACE reads. The table includes hundreds of thousands of distinct CDR3 sequences, about 27% detected once. Study results and limitations: There was no known CMV status for donors, so expanded clonotype changes were possibly confounded.

The CDR3 sequence is 16 residues long. Germline CDR1 is ENHRY and CDR2 is SYGVKD. Unmatched junction bases numbered 7, after V lost 4 bases and J lost 2 bases. This clonotype was observed a few times. Its matching antigen is unknown. The data also belong to a second study, concerning T cells of mothers and their children. That work contributes: Versus unrelated pairs, overlap was slightly higher in related mother-child pairs, without reaching significance.

The TCR was taken from a boy aged 2 to 10 in good health. The chain joins TRBV10-3 to TRBJ2-7; 11 bases map to TRBD2. The sequenced sample was blood. The CDR3 DNA reads TGTGCCATCAGTGGACCCGGGACTAGCGGCACCTACGAGCAGTACTTC. Protein sequence: CAISGPGTSGTYEQYF.